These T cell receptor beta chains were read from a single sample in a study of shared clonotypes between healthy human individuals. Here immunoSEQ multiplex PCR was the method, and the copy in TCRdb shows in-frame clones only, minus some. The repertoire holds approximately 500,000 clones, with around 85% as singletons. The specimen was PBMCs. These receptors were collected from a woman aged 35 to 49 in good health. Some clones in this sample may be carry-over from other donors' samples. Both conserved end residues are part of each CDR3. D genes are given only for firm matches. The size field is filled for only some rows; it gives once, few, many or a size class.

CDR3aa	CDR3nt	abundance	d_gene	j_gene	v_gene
CASSIGQGQETQYF	TGCGCCAGCAGCATCGGACAGGGGCAAGAGACCCAGTACTTC	few	TRBD1	TRBJ2-5	TRBV5-1
CASSQGFFTQYF	TGTGCCAGCAGCCAGGGCTTTTTCACGCAGTATTTT	many	NA	TRBJ2-3	TRBV6-6
CASRIGQQETQYF	TGCGCCAGCAGAATTGGACAGCAAGAGACCCAGTACTTC	NA	NA	TRBJ2-5	TRBV5-1
CAWSLADRGVSEQHF	TGTGCCTGGAGTCTAGCGGACAGGGGTGTGTCCGAGCAGCACTTC	NA	TRBD1	TRBJ2-7	TRBV30
CAWTGRGSSLEQYF	TGTGCCTGGACGGGGAGGGGCAGTAGTCTCGAGCAGTACTTC	NA	TRBD2	TRBJ2-7	TRBV30
CASSPRLAGNTGELFF	TGTGCCAGCTCACCACGACTAGCGGGGAACACCGGGGAGCTGTTTTTT	few	TRBD2	TRBJ2-2	TRBV18
CASSSGTVGTDTQYF	TGTGCCAGTAGCTCCGGGACAGTTGGCACAGATACGCAGTATTTT	once	TRBD1	TRBJ2-3	TRBV19
CASARDRSGTGELFF	TGTGCCAGCGCCAGGGACAGATCGGGCACCGGGGAGCTGTTTTTT	NA	TRBD1	TRBJ2-2	TRBV2
CASSLAGAAFF	TGTGCCAGCAGCTTAGCGGGGGCAGCTTTCTTT	NA	NA	TRBJ1-1	TRBV7-2
CASSPKGREVVDTQYF	TGTGCCAGCAGCCCGAAAGGGCGGGAGGTAGTAGATACGCAGTATTTT	NA	TRBD2	TRBJ2-3	TRBV7-8
CASSPGQGSQPQHF	TGCGCCAGCAGCCCAGGACAGGGGAGCCAGCCCCAGCATTTT	NA	TRBD1	TRBJ1-5	TRBV5-1
CASSLVRDLRGNEQFF	TGCGCCAGCAGCTTGGTAAGGGACCTCCGTGGCAATGAGCAGTTCTTC	NA	NA	TRBJ2-1	TRBV5-1
CAWSVGGSYNEQFF	TGTGCCTGGAGTGTGGGGGGGTCCTACAATGAGCAGTTCTTC	NA	TRBD2	TRBJ2-1	TRBV30
CASSFPNTDTQYF	TGCGCCAGCAGCTTCCCCAACACAGATACGCAGTATTTT	NA	NA	TRBJ2-3	TRBV5-1
CASSDVAGRSDTQYF	TGTGCCAGCAGTGACGTAGCGGGTCGATCAGATACGCAGTATTTT	few	TRBD2	TRBJ2-3	TRBV6-4
CATSLGTTELEQYF	TGTGCCACCAGCCTTGGGACAACGGAACTTGAGCAGTACTTC	few	NA	TRBJ2-7	TRBV15
CASSQEPGQGGSGTQYF	TGCGCCAGCAGCCAAGAACCGGGACAGGGCGGCTCGGGGACCCAGTACTTC	NA	TRBD1	TRBJ2-5	TRBV4-1
CASTTPSTDTQYF	TGTGCCAGCACCACCCCGAGCACAGATACGCAGTATTTT	NA	NA	TRBJ2-3	TRBV11-2
CASSLGRGSYEQYF	TGTGCCAGCAGCTTAGGTCGCGGATCCTACGAGCAGTACTTC	NA	NA	TRBJ2-7	TRBV11-3
CASSTSGGSYNEQFF	TGTGCCAGCAGCACTAGCGGGGGCTCCTACAATGAGCAGTTCTTC	NA	TRBD2	TRBJ2-1	TRBV6-9
CASSLRISWGTEAFF	TGTGCCAGCAGTTTACGGATCTCCTGGGGCACTGAAGCTTTCTTT	NA	NA	TRBJ1-1	TRBV28
CATAHRGYGYTF	TGTGCCACGGCTCACAGGGGCTATGGCTACACCTTC	NA	TRBD1	TRBJ1-2	TRBV15
CACLLGSVEVHGYTF	TGTGCCTGCCTCTTGGGTTCCGTGGAAGTCCATGGCTACACCTTC	NA	NA	TRBJ1-2	TRBV30
CASSVNVLTF	TGTGCCAGCAGCGTCAACGTCCTGACTTTC	many	NA	TRBJ2-6	TRBV11-2
CATWNTNQPQHF	TGTGCCACCTGGAACACCAATCAGCCCCAGCATTTT	NA	NA	TRBJ1-5	TRBV6-1
CSAQGMGPYEQYF	TGCAGCGCTCAGGGGATGGGTCCCTACGAGCAGTACTTC	NA	NA	TRBJ2-7	TRBV29-1
CASSLARLDTQYF	TGTGCCAGCAGCTTAGCCCGCTTAGATACGCAGTATTTT	many	NA	TRBJ2-3	TRBV7-2
CSVEEGQGGHYEQYF	TGCAGCGTTGAAGAAGGACAGGGTGGTCACTACGAGCAGTACTTC	NA	TRBD1	TRBJ2-7	TRBV29-1
CASSQDWSRLNYEQYF	TGCGCCAGCAGCCAAGATTGGTCTAGATTAAACTACGAGCAGTACTTC	NA	NA	TRBJ2-7	TRBV4-1
CASSLVESGRTQYF	TGTGCCAGCAGCTTAGTGGAGTCAGGGCGGACCCAGTACTTC	NA	NA	TRBJ2-5	TRBV7-2
CASSPRDRRAGGYTF	TGTGCCAGCAGCCCCCGGGACAGAAGGGCGGGTGGCTACACCTTC	NA	TRBD1	TRBJ1-2	TRBV28
CASSPRWDRPYEQYF	TGTGCCAGCAGCCCGAGATGGGACAGGCCGTACGAGCAGTACTTC	NA	TRBD1	TRBJ2-7	TRBV7-9
CAWSVRLGGGRVLAKNIQYF	TGTGCCTGGAGTGTACGTTTAGGAGGGGGCAGGGTTCTAGCCAAAAACATTCAGTACTTC	NA	NA	TRBJ2-4	TRBV30
CASTHPGQGGNEQFF	TGTGCCAGCACCCATCCGGGACAGGGCGGAAATGAGCAGTTCTTC	many	NA	TRBJ2-1	TRBV21-1
CASSPNLGLTEAFF	TGTGCCAGCAGCCCAAACCTCGGACTCACTGAAGCTTTCTTT	NA	NA	TRBJ1-1	TRBV14
CASSQTVGANNQPQHF	TGCGCCAGCAGCCAGACGGTGGGAGCTAACAATCAGCCCCAGCATTTT	NA	NA	TRBJ1-5	TRBV4-3